Listed below are T cell receptor beta chains from one sample, sequenced in a study of ipilimumab plus nivolumab after autologous stem cell transplantation. The protocol was immunoSEQ multiplex PCR, while the TCRdb copy is restricted to in-frame clones and leaves out a portion. The sample carries 15,000 to 20,000 clones, more than 60% recorded once. The sequences come from PBMCs, collected in a trial of ipilimumab plus nivolumab as post-transplant consolidation. The receptors come from a male donor with diffuse large B-cell lymphoma. The CDR3 runs from the conserved cysteine through the conserved F or W. D genes are given only for firm matches. The size field is filled for only some rows; it gives once, few, many or a size class.

length	D	V	J	size	DNA	CDR3
11	NA	TRBV20-1	TRBJ2-1	once	TGCAGTGCGAGTGGGAGGAATGAGCAGTTCTTC	CSASGRNEQFF
13	NA	TRBV5-6	TRBJ1-2	NA	TGTGCCAGCAGCTTGCCTCAGGGCTCTGGCTACACCTTC	CASSLPQGSGYTF
13	NA	TRBV5-6	TRBJ1-2	NA	TGTGCCAGCAGCCGCGACGGACAGTATGGCTACACCTTC	CASSRDGQYGYTF
11	NA	TRBV5-1	TRBJ2-7	NA	TGCGCCAGCAGCTCTAATTACGAGCAGTACTTC	CASSSNYEQYF
14	NA	TRBV9	TRBJ2-5	NA	TGTGCCAGCAGCTCAAAGATGGGTCAAGAGACCCAGTACTTC	CASSSKMGQETQYF
11	NA	TRBV19	TRBJ2-5	NA	TGTGCCAGTAGTAGCGTGGAGACCCAGTACTTC	CASSSVETQYF
20	NA	TRBV27	TRBJ1-4	NA	TGTGCCAGCAGTACCGCGGGACACTTCGGCAGGGTAGTGGCTAATGAAAAACTGTTTTTT	CASSTAGHFGRVVANEKLFF
15	TRBD2	TRBV27	TRBJ2-7	NA	TGTGCCAGCAGTCCACGACTAGCGGGGCCGGTCGAGCAGTACTTC	CASSPRLAGPVEQYF
13	NA	TRBV4-2	TRBJ2-7	few	TGTGCCAGCAGCCAAGGGACGCTGGGGGAGCAGTACTTC	CASSQGTLGEQYF
14	NA	TRBV30	TRBJ1-5	NA	TGTGCCTGGAGTGGGGGGCGTAGCAATCAGCCCCAGCATTTT	CAWSGGRSNQPQHF
14	NA	TRBV5-6	TRBJ2-7	once	TGTGCCAGCACCCAGAGGGCGCTTTCCTACGAGCAGTACTTC	CASTQRALSYEQYF
14	NA	TRBV29-1	TRBJ2-3	NA	TGCAGCGTTGAAGGCGAACGGGGAAGAGATACGCAGTATTTT	CSVEGERGRDTQYF
15	NA	TRBV27	TRBJ2-3	NA	TGTGCCAGCAGTTCCGTCACCCTCCGCACAGATACGCAGTATTTT	CASSSVTLRTDTQYF
15	TRBD1	TRBV9	TRBJ2-7	NA	TGTGCCAGCAGCCCGGACGGGACAGGAGACTACGAGCAGTACTTC	CASSPDGTGDYEQYF
14	NA	TRBV2	TRBJ1-4	few	TGTGCCAGCAGTGAATACAGGTCGGAAGAAAAACTGTTTTTT	CASSEYRSEEKLFF
15	NA	TRBV9	TRBJ2-3	NA	TGTGCCAGCAGCGTAGAAGGAGCAGGGGTGGATACGCAGTATTTT	CASSVEGAGVDTQYF
14	NA	TRBV5-1	TRBJ2-5	NA	TGCGCCAGCAGCCCCCTGGACGTAGAAGAGACCCAGTACTTC	CASSPLDVEETQYF
15	TRBD1	TRBV4-1	TRBJ2-7	NA	TGCGCCAGCAGCCGAGGACAGGGGGTAACCTACGAGCAGTACTTC	CASSRGQGVTYEQYF
17	TRBD2	TRBV28	TRBJ2-3	NA	TGTGCCAGCAGTCGAACCTCCAGCGGGAGGGCCCTAGATACGCAGTATTTT	CASSRTSSGRALDTQYF
14	TRBD1	TRBV6-1	TRBJ2-7	NA	TGTGCCAGCAGGATCCCGGACAGGGACTACGAGCAGTACTTC	CASRIPDRDYEQYF
16	NA	TRBV10-3	TRBJ2-3	NA	TGTGCCATCAGTGAGGCACAGGCTAGAAGCACAGATACGCAGTATTTT	CAISEAQARSTDTQYF
15	NA	TRBV5-8	TRBJ1-4	NA	TGTGCCAGCAGCCTGGGGTCGGGGGCCGAGGAAAAACTGTTTTTT	CASSLGSGAEEKLFF
14	NA	TRBV6-1	TRBJ2-5	NA	TGTGCCAGCATTAGCTCGACGGTCCAAGAGACCCAGTACTTC	CASISSTVQETQYF
14	NA	TRBV28	TRBJ1-2	once	TGTGCCAGCAGTATCGACTCGATTGCCCTTGGCTACACCTTC	CASSIDSIALGYTF
14	NA	TRBV5-6	TRBJ1-1	few	TGTGCCAGCAGCTTCGGCGGGAGGGTAACTGAAGCTTTCTTT	CASSFGGRVTEAFF
15	TRBD2	TRBV10-1	TRBJ2-2	few	TGCGCCAGCAGCAGACTAGCGGGAATCGGCGGGGAGCTGTTTTTT	CASSRLAGIGGELFF
14	NA	TRBV2	TRBJ1-1	NA	TGTGCCAGCAGGGGCGGGGTAGTGAGGATGGACGCTTTCTTT	CASRGGVVRMDAFF
14	TRBD2	TRBV9	TRBJ2-1	NA	TGTGCCAGCAGCGTGACACCCGGGGGGAGTGAGCAGTTCTTC	CASSVTPGGSEQFF
15	NA	TRBV19	TRBJ1-5	NA	TGTGCCAGTAGTTCCTTCGACGGTAGCAATCAGCCCCAGCATTTT	CASSSFDGSNQPQHF
14	NA	TRBV7-6	TRBJ2-7	NA	TGTGCCAGCAGCTTAGCCGAGGGGGTCTACGAGCAGTACTTC	CASSLAEGVYEQYF
11	NA	TRBV2	TRBJ2-7	few	TGTGCCAGCGCCAGGGGTTACGAGCAGTACTTC	CASARGYEQYF
14	NA	TRBV9	TRBJ1-4	NA	TGTGCCAGCAGCGTATCTGATACTAGTGAAAAACTGTTTTTT	CASSVSDTSEKLFF
16	NA	TRBV7-2	TRBJ1-6	NA	TGTGCCAGCAGCTTAAGAGGTCGGCTTTATAATTCACCCCTCCACTTT	CASSLRGRLYNSPLHF
12	TRBD2	TRBV11-2	TRBJ2-3	NA	TGTGCCAGCAGCCCGGGACTAGCGACGCAGTATTTT	CASSPGLATQYF
16	NA	TRBV5-4	TRBJ2-1	NA	TGTGCCAGCAGCTCCCTACTCGGGAGCCCCTACAATGAGCAGTTCTTC	CASSSLLGSPYNEQFF